The T cell receptor (beta chain) under discussion was sequenced for a study of blood T cell repertoires in COVID-19. CDR3 length equals 17 residues. V was shortened by 2 bases and J by 4 bases, with 19 bases between the two germline ends. CDR1 is SGHTA, CDR2 FQGTGA, per germline. Cohorts were assigned according to the clinical history that participants reported. Sequencing was performed with immunoSEQ multiplex PCR; in TCRdb, only in-frame clones are kept and a portion is missing. The sample contains over 200,000 clones, under 85% of which appear only once. The sequence derives from a man aged 55 to 69 who had recovered from COVID-19. The specimen was PBMCs or T cells enriched from blood (not recorded which). J is TRBJ2-3 and V is TRBV7-3; D is perhaps TRBD1 (5 bases). CDR3 nucleotides: TGTGCCAGCAGCTTAGGTTTTAGGACATCGCTTTCAGATACGCAGTATTTT. Protein product: CASSLGFRTSLSDTQYF.